The 3 T cell receptor beta chains given below trace back to one sample, sequenced in a study of cytomegalovirus exposure and HLA in healthy donors. Vbeta (60) and Jbeta (13) primers were used in the PCR. TCRdb keeps only in-frame clones here, not all; method: immunoSEQ multiplex PCR. The sample contains over 100,000 clones, approximately 74% of which appear only once. Sequencing was carried out using PBMCs. Every receptor here comes from a male donor in good health and CMV-seronegative.

Points on this clone: The junction departs from the called germline gene at one end, perhaps through a read error. The rearrangement uses TRBV4-1 and TRBJ2-5; D may be TRBD2 (5 bases). The CDR3 is 12 amino acids. Germline CDR1 reads MGHRA; CDR2 reads YSYEKL. In DNA, the CDR3 is TGCGCCAGCAGCCAAGATAGAGGGAAGGTGGACTTC. Translated, it gives CASSQDRGKVDF.

This clone was seen only a few times. V gene TRBV28 combines with J gene TRBJ2-2; TRBD1 matches 9 bases. V gave up 1 base and J gave up 9 bases; unmatched junction bases: 6. Germline assignment: CDR1 MDHEN and CDR2 SYDVKM. The CDR3 covers 15 residues. The CDR3 nucleotides read TGTGCCAGCAGTTTATCGGGACAGGGAAACCGGGAGCTGTTTTTT. It specifies CASSLSGQGNRELFF.

The chain employs TRBV28 and TRBJ2-1; D remains unclear. The V gene's germline CDR1 is MDHEN and CDR2 SYDVKM. This CDR3 region has 14 residues. V lost 1 base and J lost 4, with 8 bases in between. CDR3: CASSLLSRYNEQFF. The CDR3 bases are TGTGCCAGCAGTTTATTGTCCAGGTACAATGAGCAGTTCTTC.